Shown below are 20 T cell receptor beta chains from a single sample sequenced in a study of blood T cell repertoires in COVID-19. Some clones are missing from TCRdb's copy, which holds only in-frame ones; the method was immunoSEQ multiplex PCR. Of 150,000 or so clones listed, over 85% are singletons. The sample comprised peripheral blood. The receptors were sampled from a woman aged 60-75 years with COVID-19, enrolled during active disease.

V gene TRBV3-1 (or the pseudogene TRBV3-2) combines with J gene TRBJ1-2; 7 nucleotides align to TRBD1. The CDR3 is made up of 13 amino acids. J gave up 8 bases and V 2 bases, and 5 bases lay outside the gene matches. The germline V gene encodes CDR1 LGHDT and CDR2 YNNKEL (reference sequence). The CDR3 nucleotides read TGTGCCAGCAGCCAAAGGGGGCAAGAAGGCTACACCTTC. Its protein product is CASSQRGQEGYTF.

This rearrangement joins TRBV14 to TRBJ2-7, with a weak D call TRBD1 (6 bases). Germline CDR1 SGHDN, CDR2 FVKESK. Trimming stripped 6 bases from V and 3 bases from J, with 12 bases between. CDR3 size: 13 residues. The CDR3 loop is CASSPGADYEQYF. CDR3 coding DNA: TGTGCCAGCAGTCCAGGGGCGGACTACGAGCAGTACTTC.

V gene TRBV7-9 combines with J gene TRBJ1-2; 8 nucleotides line up with TRBD1. This CDR3 region has 14 residues. Germline V gene lookup returns CDR1 SEHNR and CDR2 FQNEAQ (reference sequence). Trimming at V came to 6 bases and at J to 8 bases, leaving 11 bases not matched to a gene. The CDR3 reads CASSFQDRVEGYTF. DNA of the CDR3: TGTGCCAGCAGTTTTCAGGACAGGGTGGAAGGCTACACCTTC.

The chain links TRBV11-2 to TRBJ1-5; D perhaps matches TRBD1 (6 bases). V gave up 5 bases and J gave up 6 bases, with 11 bases separating them. Looked up from germline, CDR1 is SGHAT and CDR2 is FQNNGV. CDR3 length equals 13 residues. CDR3 nucleotide sequence: TGTGCCAGCAGCCCTGGGACAACTCAGCCCCAGCATTTT. Amino acids: CASSPGTTQPQHF. Full variable domain (outside the CDR3, taken from reference TRBV11-2 and TRBJ1-5): EAGVAQSPRYKIIEKRQSVAFWCNPISGHATLYWYQQILGQGPKLLIQFQNNGVVDDSQLPKDRFSAERLKGVDSTLKIQPAKLEDSAVYLCASSPGTTQPQHFGDGTRLSIL.

The chain recombines TRBV28 with TRBJ1-2; 9 nucleotides align to TRBD1. CDR3 length equals 17 residues. The trim removed 4 bases at V and 4 bases at J, leaving 13 bases unmatched. Germline CDR1 is MDHEN and CDR2 is SYDVKM. Written as DNA, the CDR3 is TGTGCCAGCAGTTCCAGCGGACAGGGGCCCAATCCCTATGGCTACACCTTC. As protein: CASSSSGQGPNPYGYTF.

The chain's CDR3 is CASSFSYPGGYTF. The DNA of the CDR3 is TGTGCCAGCAGTTTCAGTTACCCCGGGGGCTACACCTTC. J is TRBJ1-2 and V is TRBV6-2 or TRBV6-3, with no clear D. The CDR3 length is 13 residues. Trimming took off 4 bases at V and 8 bases at J, with 14 bases between the two ends. The germline V gene encodes CDR1 MNHEY and CDR2 SVGEGT.

The chain has TRBV2 and TRBJ1-1; 9 positions match TRBD1. Germline V lookup: CDR1 SNHLY, CDR2 FYNNEI. V lost 5 bases to trimming and J lost 7 bases; unmatched junction nucleotides: 5. The CDR3 consists of 13 residues. CDR3 region: CASSYWTGVEAFF. CDR3 DNA: TGTGCCAGCAGTTACTGGACAGGGGTTGAAGCTTTCTTT.

The rearrangement links TRBV5-5 to TRBJ1-6; D ambiguous. The CDR3 length is 14 residues. Trimming took off 0 bases at V and 6 bases at J, with 7 bases between the two ends. CDR1 SGHKS and CDR2 YYEKEE come from the germline V gene (reference sequence). The CDR3 DNA follows: TGTGCCAGCAGCTTGGGGGCAGTTAATTCACCCCTCCACTTT. It codes for CASSLGAVNSPLHF.

The chain uses TRBV5-3 and TRBJ1-1, with D possibly TRBD1 on 6 matching bases. TRBV5-3 is treated as an ORF (open reading frame) with a function not yet certain. Trimming left V 4 bases short and J 6 bases short, with 16 bases between. The CDR3 contains 14 residues. Here the CDR3 DNA reads TGTGCCAGAAGCATACAGAACAGGGCCCCTGAAGCTTTCTTT. Amino acids: CARSIQNRAPEAFF.

The V call is TRBV7-2, the J call TRBJ2-2; no reliable D call. Trimming removed 4 bases at V and 0 bases at J, with 3 bases between. This CDR3 region has 13 residues. In germline, CDR1 is SGHTA, CDR2 FQGNSA. CDR3 sequence reads: CASSSTNTGELFF. CDR3 nucleotides: TGTGCCAGCAGCTCCACGAACACCGGGGAGCTGTTTTTT. Using reference TRBV7-2 and TRBJ2-2 for the parts outside the CDR3, the full variable domain is GAGVSQSPSNKVTEKGKDVELRCDPISGHTALYWYRQSLGQGLEFLIYFQGNSAPDKSGLPSDRFSAERTGGSVSTLTIQRTQQEDSAVYLCASSSTNTGELFFGEGSRLTVL.

The rearrangement joins TRBV7-9 to TRBJ2-7, with 7 bases that match TRBD1. Germline lookup yields CDR1 SEHNR and CDR2 FQNEAQ (reference sequence). This CDR3 has 12 amino acids. Germline trimming cut 1 base from V and 9 bases from J; bases unmatched to any gene: 3. The CDR3 coding sequence is TGTGCCAGCAGCTTAGGACAGGGCGGGCAGTACTTC. Translation: CASSLGQGGQYF.

The V call is TRBV5-5, the J call TRBJ1-5; 9 nucleotides line up with TRBD1. Germline lookup yields CDR1 SGHKS and CDR2 YYEKEE (reference sequence). With V trimmed by 3 bases and J by 2 bases, 6 bases remained unmatched. This CDR3 region has 16 residues. CDR3 residues: CASSWGTGNGNQPQHF. CDR3 nucleotides: TGTGCCAGCAGCTGGGGGACAGGGAACGGCAATCAGCCCCAGCATTTT.

The V gene is TRBV5-1, the J gene TRBJ1-5; TRBD1 is a possible D gene (5 bases). This CDR3 comprises 11 residues. The germline V gene has CDR1 SGHRS and CDR2 YFSETQ. V was pared by 9 bases and J by 6 bases, with 10 bases between. The CDR3 sequence: CATRGGQPQHF. CDR3 bases: TGCGCCACTAGGGGTGGTCAGCCCCAGCATTTT.

CDR3 in DNA: TGTGCCAGCAGCTTATCCCCCCGTACCTGGGCCCAAGAGACCCAGTACTTC. Amino acids: CASSLSPRTWAQETQYF. This chain connects TRBV11-2 to TRBJ2-5; D unclear. The germline V gene encodes CDR1 SGHAT and CDR2 FQNNGV. CDR3 length: 17 amino acids. Trimming took 2 bases from V and 1 from J, leaving 17 bases between them.

The chain carries TRBV15 and TRBJ1-5; D not certain. The CDR3 is made up of 15 amino acids. Germline V gene data show CDR1 as LNHNV and CDR2 as YYDKDF (reference sequence). V was shortened by 0 bases and J by 4 bases, with 10 bases between the two germline ends. The DNA of the CDR3 is TGTGCCACCAGCAGAGATAAGTACGGGAATCAGCCCCAGCATTTT. It yields the protein CATSRDKYGNQPQHF.

The chain recombines TRBV11-2 with TRBJ1-1; the match to TRBD1 covers 9 bases. V lost 3 bases, J lost 11 bases, and 7 bases stayed unmatched. Germline V gives CDR1 SGHAT, CDR2 FQNNGV. The length of the CDR3 is 13 residues. In nucleotides, the CDR3 is TGTGCCAGCAGCTTCGCCGGGACAGGGAGGGCTTTCTTT. Translating it yields CASSFAGTGRAFF.

The J gene is TRBJ2-1, the V gene TRBV18; TRBD1 matches at 9 bases. The CDR3 is 17 amino acids. V lost 3 bases to trimming and J lost 1 base; unmatched junction nucleotides: 7. Germline CDR1 KGHSH, CDR2 LQKENI. In DNA, the CDR3 is TGTGCCAGCTCACCGTATACCGGGACAGGGTCCTACAATGAGCAGTTCTTC. Amino acid sequence: CASSPYTGTGSYNEQFF.

The sample holds one count of this clone. The chain recombines TRBV29-1 with TRBJ1-1, with a possible D match to TRBD1 (6 bases). The length of the CDR3 is 14 residues. V lost 3 bases, J lost 3 bases, and 14 bases lay in between. The germline CDR1 and CDR2 sequences are SQVTM and ANQGSEA. The CDR3 sequence: CSVDAGVLHTEAFF. The CDR3 DNA is TGCAGCGTTGATGCAGGGGTACTTCACACTGAAGCTTTCTTT.

The gene calls are TRBV6-4 and TRBJ2-7, with D unclear. The CDR3 runs 17 residues. V lost 0 bases, J lost 5 bases, and 20 bases lay in between. Per germline, CDR1 MRHNA and CDR2 SNTAGT. The CDR3 region is CASSDSIWSEQVDEQYF. The CDR3 DNA is TGTGCCAGCAGTGACTCGATTTGGTCGGAGCAAGTGGACGAGCAGTACTTC.

This chain uses TRBV3-1 (or the pseudogene TRBV3-2) with TRBJ2-5; TRBD2 agrees at 9 bases. The CDR3 runs 17 residues. The germline V gene has CDR1 LGHDT and CDR2 YNNKEL (reference sequence). Trimming cost V 3 bases and J 5 bases; bases outside gene matches: 13. CDR3 DNA sequence: TGTGCCAGCAGCCATGTCCGCGGGGGGGGCCTAGGGGAGACCCAGTACTTC. This encodes CASSHVRGGGLGETQYF.